The 10 T cell receptor beta chains below come from one sample, sequenced in a study of shared clonotypes between healthy human individuals. Repertoires were generated with immunoSEQ multiplex PCR, while TCRdb's copy carries only in-frame clones and drops some. The data hold roughly 1 million clones, with around four fifths observed a single time. Sequencing was performed on memory CD4+ T cells sorted from blood. Subset given: CD45RA-negative fraction. Every receptor here comes from a man younger than 30 in good health.

About this clone itself: Within the sample, other DNA sequences also encode this same CDR3. The chain uses TRBV30 and TRBJ1-2; possible D gene TRBD1, 5 bases. Germline CDR1 reads GTSNPN; CDR2 reads SVGIG (reference sequence). The CDR3 is made up of 13 amino acids. V lost 1 base, J lost 3 bases, and 9 bases lay in between. CDR3 nucleotide sequence: TGTGCCTGGAGTGATCGGGGGGACTATGGCTACACCTTC. This sequence encodes CAWSDRGDYGYTF.

The CDR3 DNA reads as TGCGCCAGCAGCCAAGAGGCCAGCGGGAGGCCGTTCAGGAATGAGCAGTTCTTC. Protein product: CASSQEASGRPFRNEQFF. The chain couples TRBV4-3 to TRBJ2-1; the match to TRBD2 covers 9 bases. Germline-derived CDR1 and CDR2 are LGHNA and YSLEER. The CDR3 totals 18 residues. V trimming: 0 bases; J trimming: 7 bases; junction bases outside the gene matches: 13.

The chain recombines TRBV5-6 with TRBJ2-1; maybe TRBD1 (5 bases). Germline assignment: CDR1 SGHDT and CDR2 YYEEEE. The V end was cut by 0 bases, the J end by 1 base, with 8 bases between. The CDR3 covers 15 residues. CDR3 nucleotides: TGTGCCAGCAGCTTGGTAGCAGGGTCCTACAATGAGCAGTTCTTC. Translated: CASSLVAGSYNEQFF.

V gene TRBV30 combines with J gene TRBJ2-5, with D tentatively TRBD1 or TRBD2 (5 bases each). The CDR3 runs to 13 residues. Trimming took 5 bases from V and 2 from J, leaving 12 bases between them. Germline V CDR1 and CDR2: GTSNPN, SVGIG (reference sequence). The CDR3 reads CAWARWGQETQYF. The CDR3 DNA sequence: TGTGCCTGGGCCCGGTGGGGGCAAGAGACCCAGTACTTC.

This chain joins TRBV6-6 and TRBJ1-3; D might be TRBD1 (6 bases). Trimming left V 5 bases short and J 8 bases short, with 13 bases between. This CDR3 has 13 residues. Germline values: CDR1 MNHNY, CDR2 SVGAGI (reference sequence). This CDR3 is CASSQGQRDTIYF. CDR3 nucleotide sequence: TGTGCCAGCAGTCAAGGACAGAGGGACACCATATATTTT.

This chain joins TRBV5-1 and TRBJ1-1; D is possibly TRBD1 (5 bases). The V end was cut by 5 bases, the J end by 4 bases, with 21 bases between. The length of the CDR3 is 16 residues. Germline assignment: CDR1 SGHRS and CDR2 YFSETQ. The chain's CDR3 is CASRLSAQVLGTEAFF. In DNA, the CDR3 is TGCGCCAGCAGACTGTCCGCACAGGTTCTGGGCACTGAAGCTTTCTTT.

This clone was seen more than once but under ten times. The chain employs TRBV7-9 and TRBJ1-2; D remains ambiguous. CDR1 and CDR2 (germline): SEHNR, FQNEAQ (reference sequence). V lost 5 bases and J lost 4, with 8 bases in between. The CDR3 totals 12 residues. This chain's CDR3 is CASSIDPYGYTF. The CDR3 DNA is TGTGCCAGCAGCATAGACCCCTATGGCTACACCTTC.

There are a few counts of this clone. J is TRBJ2-2 and V is TRBV5-1, with D uncertain. Trimming pared 3 bases from V and 7 bases from J, leaving 10 bases between. The germline CDR1 and CDR2 sequences are SGHRS and YFSETQ. The length of the CDR3 is 13 residues. As DNA, the CDR3 is TGCGCCAGCAGCTCTGTTAATCGCGGGGAGCTGTTTTTT. Protein: CASSSVNRGELFF.

This clone was observed a handful of times. V gene TRBV10-3 combines with J gene TRBJ1-3; the D is unclear. The CDR3 covers 15 residues. V lost 6 bases and J 0 bases, leaving 12 bases between the germline ends. The germline V gene has CDR1 ENHRY and CDR2 SYGVKD. The CDR3 spells CAISKWASSGNTIYF. The CDR3 region has the DNA TGTGCCATCAGCAAATGGGCCAGCTCTGGAAACACCATATATTTT.

The chain joins TRBV14 to TRBJ1-5; D is undetermined. The germline V gene encodes CDR1 SGHDN and CDR2 FVKESK. With 1 base removed from V and 7 bases from J, the gap between germline ends came to 8 bases. The CDR3 totals 13 residues. CDR3 DNA: TGTGCCAGCAGCCAAGCGGGAGGCCAGCCCCAGCATTTT. Translation: CASSQAGGQPQHF.